Presented here are 30 T cell receptor beta chains from one specimen sequenced in a study. Clones were read by immunoSEQ multiplex PCR, and TCRdb kept only the in-frame ones, dropping some. The table has tens of thousands of clones, just over 90% seen once; the top ten hold 9.5% to 12%. The sample was PBMCs. The receptors here all came from a man in his forties with rheumatoid arthritis.

This clone was observed once. The chain couples TRBV6-2 or TRBV6-3 to TRBJ2-3, with 7 positions matching TRBD1. Germline V gives CDR1 MNHEY, CDR2 SVGEGT. V shed 0 bases and J 3 bases; nucleotides not matched to a gene: 12. The CDR3 extends over 18 amino acids. The CDR3 DNA reads TGTGCCAGCAGTTACTCGAGTTCAGTCCCGACAGGGACAGATACGCAGTATTTT. This sequence encodes CASSYSSSVPTGTDTQYF.

The sample holds one count of this clone. The chain is built from TRBV5-4 and TRBJ2-7; D perhaps matches TRBD1 (6 bases). V lost 4 bases to trimming and J lost 2 bases, with 13 bases between them. The CDR3 consists of 14 residues. CDR1 and CDR2 from the germline V gene are SGHNT and YYREEE (reference sequence). The CDR3 protein is CASSRMTGPYEQYF. The CDR3 DNA is TGTGCCAGCAGCAGGATGACAGGTCCCTACGAGCAGTACTTC.

This rearrangement joins TRBV9 to TRBJ2-1; 10 positions agree with TRBD2. Per the germline V gene, CDR1 is SGDLS and CDR2 is YYNGEE. V was pared by 0 bases and J by 12 bases, with 9 bases of the junction left unmatched. The CDR3 loop spans 15 amino acids. This CDR3 is CASSVEGSSGSLQFF. The CDR3 coding sequence is TGTGCCAGCAGCGTAGAGGGGTCTAGCGGGAGTTTGCAGTTCTTC.

The chain is built from TRBV11-2 and TRBJ1-4, with D hard to call. The CDR3 has 13 amino acids. V dropped 1 base and J dropped 6 bases, with 6 bases sitting between them. Germline V gene sequence: CDR1 SGHAT, CDR2 FQNNGV. In nucleotides, the CDR3 is TGTGCCAGCAGCTTAGCACGGGATGAAAAACTGTTTTTT. It encodes CASSLARDEKLFF.

The J gene is TRBJ2-5, the V gene TRBV18; 8 bases line up with TRBD1. The V segment lost 4 bases and the J segment 5 bases; nucleotides outside the gene matches: 3. This CDR3 has 13 residues. CDR1 KGHSH and CDR2 LQKENI come from the germline V gene. CDR3 sequence: CASSLWTGETQYF. CDR3 nucleotides: TGTGCCAGCTCACTGTGGACAGGGGAGACCCAGTACTTC.

V gene TRBV2 combines with J gene TRBJ1-4; 9 positions match TRBD1. This CDR3 has 13 residues. Per germline, CDR1 SNHLY and CDR2 FYNNEI. The V gene end was trimmed by 7 bases and the J gene end by 7 bases; junction bases not matched to a gene: 4. The chain's CDR3 is CASMMDRGEKLFF. CDR3 DNA sequence: TGTGCCAGCATGATGGACAGGGGTGAAAAACTGTTTTTT. The full variable domain, completed using reference TRBV2 and TRBJ1-4, is EPEVTQTPSHQVTQMGQEVILRCVPISNHLYFYWYRQILGQKVEFLVSFYNNEISEKSEIFDDQFSVERPDGSNFTLKIRSTKLEDSAMYFCASMMDRGEKLFFGSGTQLSVL.

The chain carries TRBV28 and TRBJ2-7; possible D gene TRBD1, 7 bases. Looked up from germline, CDR1 is MDHEN and CDR2 is SYDVKM. This CDR3 has 14 amino acids. V was cut by 4 bases and J by 5 bases, with 15 bases left in between. CDR3 sequence (DNA): TGTGCCAGCAGTTGGGGCAGGGGGGTTCACGAGCAGTACTTC. It yields the protein CASSWGRGVHEQYF.

The genes are TRBV19 and TRBJ2-1; D perhaps matches TRBD2 (6 bases). Germline CDR1 is LNHDA and CDR2 is SQIVND (reference sequence). Trimming shortened V by 2 bases and J by 9 bases, and 11 bases separated the two germline ends. The CDR3 spans 13 residues. The CDR3 is CASSIWREAEQFF. The CDR3 DNA is TGTGCCAGTAGTATATGGAGGGAGGCTGAGCAGTTCTTC.

The CDR3 loop reads CASSQEKYARAGGTQYF. CDR3 nucleotide sequence: TGTGCCAGCAGCCAAGAGAAATATGCCCGGGCCGGGGGGACCCAGTACTTC. This chain links TRBV14 with TRBJ2-5, with D possibly matching TRBD2 (6 bases). The CDR3 contains 17 residues. CDR1 is SGHDN, CDR2 FVKESK, per germline. Trimming shortened V by 0 bases and J by 7 bases, and 21 bases separated the two germline ends.

The chain uses TRBV27 and TRBJ2-7; 8 bases align to TRBD1. The CDR3 is 12 amino acids. CDR1 is MNHEY and CDR2 is SMNVEV in the germline V gene (reference sequence). The ends lost 6 bases at V and 5 bases at J; junction bases unmatched: 3. The CDR3: CASRDRGHEQYF. CDR3 bases: TGTGCCAGCAGAGACAGGGGTCACGAGCAGTACTTC.

The CDR3, as DNA: TGTGCCAGCAGTTTCCGAACGGGAGGGCCTAGTGAGCAGTTCTTC. Encoded protein: CASSFRTGGPSEQFF. The chain links TRBV28 to TRBJ2-1, with 8 bases that match TRBD2. CDR1 is MDHEN and CDR2 is SYDVKM in the germline V gene. The CDR3 is 15 residues long. The trim removed 3 bases at V and 9 bases at J, leaving 10 bases unmatched.

This clone was observed a single time. This chain uses TRBV7-2 with TRBJ2-3, with 15 bases fitting TRBD2. The CDR3 contains 17 residues. CDR1 and CDR2 (germline): SGHTA, FQGNSA. J lost 3 bases, V lost 5 bases, and 6 bases had no gene match. CDR3 in amino acids: CASSTRTSGRGTDTQYF. Here the CDR3 DNA reads TGTGCCAGCAGCACCCGGACTAGCGGGAGGGGAACAGATACGCAGTATTTT.

The CDR3 DNA follows: TGTGCCAGCAGCCAGGGGAGGGGACAGGCACAAGGAAACACCATATATTTT. This codes for CASSQGRGQAQGNTIYF. The V gene is TRBV3-1 (or the pseudogene TRBV3-2), the J gene TRBJ1-3, with 8 bases lining up with TRBD1. Germline V gene sequence: CDR1 LGHDT, CDR2 YNNKEL (reference sequence). V was pared by 3 bases and J by 4 bases, with 11 bases of the junction left unmatched. The CDR3 covers 17 residues.

The CDR3 DNA reads TGTGCCACAGGCGGGTTGTATAACACCGGGGAGCTGTTTTTT. Protein sequence: CATGGLYNTGELFF. The V and J genes are TRBV25-1 and TRBJ2-2, with TRBD2 as a possible D gene (5 bases). This CDR3 region has 14 residues. V lost 10 bases and J 2 bases, leaving 14 bases between the germline ends. Germline V gene sequence: CDR1 MGHDK, CDR2 SYGVNS.

The V and J genes are TRBV6-1 and TRBJ2-7; 10 bases align to TRBD2. The CDR3 runs to 13 residues. Per the germline V gene, CDR1 is MNHNS and CDR2 is SASEGT. The V gene end was trimmed by 3 bases and the J gene end by 13 bases; junction bases not matched to a gene: 9. The CDR3 coding sequence is TGTGCCAGCAGTGAGGAGACCGGGACTAGCGAATACTTC. Translating it yields CASSEETGTSEYF.

V is TRBV28 and J is TRBJ1-6; 10 bases align to TRBD1. J gave up 9 bases and V 6 bases, and 5 bases lay outside the gene matches. The CDR3 has 14 amino acids. Germline-derived CDR1 and CDR2 are MDHEN and SYDVKM. For the CDR3, the DNA is TGTGCCAGCAGGGAAGACAGGGGGCCTTCACCCCTCCACTTT. It codes for CASREDRGPSPLHF.

The V gene is TRBV4-1, the J gene TRBJ1-6, with 8 bases lining up with TRBD1. CDR1 is MGHRA, CDR2 YSYEKL, per germline. The CDR3 spans 14 residues. Trimming at V came to 1 base and at J to 10 bases, leaving 3 bases not matched to a gene. This CDR3 reads CASSQGTGRSPLHF. Here the CDR3 DNA reads TGCGCCAGCAGCCAAGGGACAGGGCGGTCACCCCTCCACTTT.

The chain couples TRBV3-1 (or the pseudogene TRBV3-2) to TRBJ2-7; D is possibly TRBD1 or TRBD2 (5 bases each). The germline V gene has CDR1 LGHDT and CDR2 YNNKEL (reference sequence). V was trimmed by 1 base and J by 2 bases, leaving 12 bases between them. The CDR3 has 15 residues. The CDR3 coding sequence is TGTGCCAGCAGCCAAGGAGGGGTATATACCTACGAGCAGTACTTC. This translates into CASSQGGVYTYEQYF.

V usage is TRBV6-2 or TRBV6-3 and J usage is TRBJ2-1, with TRBD2 identical over 9 bases. This CDR3 is 16 amino acids long. V gave up 1 base and J gave up 3 bases; unmatched junction bases: 4. The germline gives CDR1 MNHEY, CDR2 SVGEGT. The CDR3: CASSYWTSDGYNEQFF. The CDR3 coding sequence is TGTGCCAGCAGTTACTGGACTAGCGATGGCTACAATGAGCAGTTCTTC.

The gene calls are TRBV6-2 or TRBV6-3 and TRBJ1-5, with TRBD1 matching over 7 bases. CDR1 is MNHEY and CDR2 is SVGEGT in the germline V gene. Unmatched junction bases numbered 5, after V lost 4 bases and J lost 2 bases. There are 15 residues in the CDR3. DNA for the CDR3: TGTGCCAGCAGTTTCACAGGGGCGGGCAATCAGCCCCAGCATTTT. It codes for CASSFTGAGNQPQHF.

The chain is built from TRBV6-6 and TRBJ2-7; 8 bases map to TRBD1. Germline lookup yields CDR1 MNHNY and CDR2 SVGAGI (reference sequence). The V gene end was trimmed by 6 bases and the J gene end by 4 bases; junction bases not matched to a gene: 8. The CDR3 contains 14 residues. Written as DNA, the CDR3 is TGTGCCAGCAGACAGACAGGGGAAGATTACGAGCAGTACTTC. Its protein is CASRQTGEDYEQYF.

The rearrangement links TRBV30 to TRBJ1-4; no definite D call. This CDR3 is 14 amino acids long. Trimming removed 3 bases from V and 3 bases from J, with 11 bases in between. CDR1 is GTSNPN, CDR2 SVGIG, per germline (reference sequence). This chain's CDR3 is CAWSGGGPNEKLFF. In DNA form, the CDR3 reads TGTGCCTGGAGCGGTGGCGGACCTAATGAAAAACTGTTTTTT.

This chain uses TRBV11-3 with TRBJ2-7; 7 positions agree with TRBD1. CDR3 length equals 13 residues. J was trimmed by 3 bases and V by 2 bases; bases with no gene match: 1. Per germline, CDR1 SGHNT and CDR2 YENEEA. In nucleotides, the CDR3 is TGTGCCAGCAGCTTACGACAGGGCTACGAGCAGTACTTC. Translation gives CASSLRQGYEQYF.

About this clone itself: A read error is likely, as this CDR3 ends without the conserved phenylalanine or tryptophan. Because the CDR3's place on the DNA is in doubt, the DNA is left out and the CDR3 is given as listed by TCRdb. This chain links TRBV29-1 with TRBJ1-2. Germline CDR1 SQVTM, CDR2 ANQGSEA. The length of the CDR3 is 12 amino acids, counting both ends. The CDR3 sequence is CSVEGTTAVLSV.

The CDR3 DNA reads as TGTGCCAGCAGCTTAAAGAACAGGGGGCGCAGCACAGATACGCAGTATTTT. Its translation: CASSLKNRGRSTDTQYF. This chain connects TRBV7-9 to TRBJ2-3; 9 bases fit TRBD1. The CDR3 is made up of 17 amino acids. After removal of 2 bases from V and 0 bases from J, the junction contained 6 bases not matched to a gene. The germline V gene has CDR1 SEHNR and CDR2 FQNEAQ (reference sequence).

V usage is TRBV28 and J usage is TRBJ2-3; possible D gene TRBD2, 6 bases. CDR1 and CDR2 from the germline V gene are MDHEN and SYDVKM. The V and J ends lost 4 bases and 3 bases respectively, with 20 bases between them. The CDR3 runs to 17 residues. CDR3 in amino acids: CASSYPAAGPTTDTQYF. CDR3 DNA sequence: TGTGCCAGCAGTTATCCAGCAGCGGGCCCTACGACAGATACGCAGTATTTT.

V is TRBV24-1 and J is TRBJ2-7, with 7 bases lining up with TRBD1. V trimming: 4 bases; J trimming: 4 bases; junction bases outside the gene matches: 6. The CDR3 contains 14 residues. Germline V gene sequence: CDR1 KGHDR, CDR2 SFDVKD. The CDR3 protein is CATSEATGKYEQYF. Here the CDR3 DNA reads TGTGCCACCAGTGAGGCGACAGGGAAATACGAGCAGTACTTC.

The CDR3 DNA sequence: TGTGCCACCAGCAGAGTTGGGAGGGTAACCTACGAGCAGTACTTC. Translation: CATSRVGRVTYEQYF. The chain has TRBV15 and TRBJ2-7; 7 bases map to TRBD2. Trimming removed 1 base from V and 2 bases from J; junction bases left unmatched: 5. Germline V gene data show CDR1 as LNHNV and CDR2 as YYDKDF (reference sequence). The CDR3 consists of 15 residues.

This chain links TRBV5-4 with TRBJ2-5; 8 nucleotides align to TRBD2. This CDR3 region has 14 residues. Trimming removed 0 bases from V and 4 bases from J; junction bases left unmatched: 2. Per germline, CDR1 SGHNT and CDR2 YYREEE (reference sequence). This CDR3 is CASSLGSGGETQYF. The CDR3 DNA is TGTGCCAGCAGCTTGGGGAGCGGGGGAGAGACCCAGTACTTC.

J is TRBJ2-1 and V is TRBV24-1; 9 nucleotides agree with TRBD1. The V gene end was trimmed by 9 bases and the J gene end by 6 bases; junction bases not matched to a gene: 8. This CDR3 contains 14 residues. Looked up from germline, CDR1 is KGHDR and CDR2 is SFDVKD. The DNA for the CDR3 is TGTGCCACCGCGAAGCCGGGACAGGGCAATGAGCAGTTCTTC. Protein sequence: CATAKPGQGNEQFF.